Given below is one T cell receptor beta chain in context. The target antigen is unknown. The source of the sample is a study of shared clonotypes between healthy human individuals. The overall study: Sampling drew on donors who were two women and a few men aged 18 to 49.

Study results and caveats: Relative to memory subsets, naive subsets generally showed larger estimated richness.

Data came from immunoSEQ multiplex PCR; TCRdb stores just in-frame clones and leaves some out. The sample lists about 2 million clones; roughly 95% were seen once. V was pared by 5 bases and J by 1 base, with 6 bases of the junction left unmatched. Germline V gene lookup returns CDR1 MNHEY and CDR2 SMNVEV (reference sequence). The CDR3 sequence is 15 residues long. Naive CD8 cells, CD45RO-negative and positively selected for CCR7, excluded terminally differentiated effector memory CD45RA+ cells. Each donor was a Caucasian adult residing in Nashville, Tennessee. Sequences were obtained from naive CD8+ T cells sorted from blood. This chain joins TRBV27 and TRBJ2-3; 7 bases map to TRBD2. The TCR was taken from a man younger than 35 in good health. In nucleotides, the CDR3 is TGTGCCAGCAGTAGAATCGCGGGAGGCACAGATACGCAGTATTTT. Translated: CASSRIAGGTDTQYF.